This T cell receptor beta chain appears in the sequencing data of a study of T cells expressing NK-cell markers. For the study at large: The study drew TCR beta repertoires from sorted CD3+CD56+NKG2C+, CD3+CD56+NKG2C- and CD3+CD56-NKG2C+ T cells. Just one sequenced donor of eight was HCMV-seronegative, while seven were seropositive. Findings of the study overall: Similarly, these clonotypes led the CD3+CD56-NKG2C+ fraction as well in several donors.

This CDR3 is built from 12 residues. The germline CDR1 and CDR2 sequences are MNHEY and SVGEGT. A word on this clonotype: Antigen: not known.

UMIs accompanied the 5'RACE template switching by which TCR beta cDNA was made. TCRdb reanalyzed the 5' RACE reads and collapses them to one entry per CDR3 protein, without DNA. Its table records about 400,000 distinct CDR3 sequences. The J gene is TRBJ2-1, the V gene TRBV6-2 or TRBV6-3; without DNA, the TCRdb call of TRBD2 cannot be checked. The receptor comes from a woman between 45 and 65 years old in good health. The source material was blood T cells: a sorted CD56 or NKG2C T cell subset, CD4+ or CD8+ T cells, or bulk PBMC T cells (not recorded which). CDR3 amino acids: CASVSGNYEQFF.